This T cell receptor beta chain was captured by sequencing in a study of CD8 T cells in Susac syndrome. An input of roughly 0.5 to 1 ug of RNA was subjected to reverse transcription using random hexamers. Coverage of TCR beta CDR3 amplification by immunoSEQ multiplex PCR extended to 54 Vbeta and 13 Jbeta. TCRdb redid the calling of the immunoSEQ multiplex PCR reads with MiXCR, one entry per CDR3 protein. The table includes 130,000 to 150,000 distinct CDR3 sequences, approximately 93% detected once. The CDR3 runs 14 residues. The V end lost 6 bases, the J end lost 4 bases, and 15 bases lay between the germline ends. Germline CDR1 KGHSH, CDR2 LQKENI. Controls comprised healthy donors matched for age and sex. FACS enriched CD8+ TEMRA cells, while bulk CD8+ and CD4+ were negatively isolated.

What was sequenced was CD4+ T cells from PBMCs. The chain joins TRBV18 to TRBJ1-2, with D possibly TRBD1 on 5 matching bases. This clonotype was obtained from a human donor in good health. CDR3 loop: CASSTAADSYGYTF. Here the CDR3 DNA reads TGTGCCAGCTCTACCGCGGCCGACAGCTATGGCTACACCTTC.